These T cell receptor beta chains were read from a single sample in a study of T-cell reconstitution after alpha-beta-depleted transplantation in children. Using its own MiXCR run on the PCR reads, TCRdb lists one record per CDR3 protein. Found here are around 600,000 distinct CDR3 sequences, around a sixth of them singletons; the top ten hold 0.8% to 1.1%. Sequencing used PBMCs from the stem cell graft donor, obtained from the stem cell graft. Source of these receptors: a human donor who donated a stem cell graft to a child with acute myeloid leukemia. CDR3s include the opening cysteine and the closing phenylalanine or tryptophan. A D gene is named only where the DNA matches it firmly. Clone size, where shown, is once, few, many, or a class for clones that have expanded.

D gene,J gene,clone size,V gene,CDR3 DNA,CDR3 protein
NA,TRBJ2-1,many,TRBV7-9,TGTGCCAGCAGCTTCCTTCGTCGACACCTCGAATACAATGAGCAGTTCTTC,CASSFLRRHLEYNEQFF
NA,TRBJ1-1,many,TRBV29-1,TGCAGCGTTGGACTGGGCCTGAACACTGAAGCTTTCTTT,CSVGLGLNTEAFF
NA,TRBJ2-7,many,TRBV12-3/TRBV12-4,TGTGCCAGCAGTTTAACGGGTACCTACGAGCAGTACTTC,CASSLTGTYEQYF
NA,TRBJ2-5,NA,TRBV7-8,TGTGCCAGCAGCTCTCTAGCGAGGCGGGAGACCCAGTACTTC,CASSSLARRETQYF
NA,TRBJ2-5,many,TRBV5-1,TGCGCCAGCAGCTGGGCCACCCAAGAGACCCAGTACTTC,CASSWATQETQYF
NA,TRBJ1-6,many,TRBV5-1,TGCGCCAGCAGCTTGGAAGGAAGGGTCGATTCACCCCTCCACTTT,CASSLEGRVDSPLHF
NA,TRBJ2-3,many,TRBV20-1,TGCAGTGCTCTTCATCGACGGGCAGATACGCAGTATTTT,CSALHRRADTQYF
NA,TRBJ1-5,few,TRBV20-1,TGCAGTGCTAGTTTTTCGGGGGGCAATCAGCCCCAGCATTTT,CSASFSGGNQPQHF
NA,TRBJ1-1,few,TRBV6-5,TGTGCCAGCAGTTTAAATTCTAGGACGGACACTGAAGAAGCTTTCTTT,CASSLNSRTDTEEAFF
NA,TRBJ2-2,NA,TRBV9,TGTGCCAGCAGCGTAGACAGAGCCGGGGAGCTGTTTTTT,CASSVDRAGELFF
NA,TRBJ1-1,few,TRBV6-6,TGTGCCAGCAGTTACACCCCGAAGACTGAAGCTTTCTTT,CASSYTPKTEAFF
NA,TRBJ2-2,few,TRBV29-1,TGCAGCGTTATGGGGGACACCGGGGAGCTGTTTTTT,CSVMGDTGELFF
NA,TRBJ2-7,many,TRBV9,TGTGCCAGCAGCGTAGAAGCTGGGTCCTGGGTCGAGCAGTACTTC,CASSVEAGSWVEQYF
TRBD2,TRBJ2-3,NA,TRBV4-1,TGCGCCAGCAGCCAAAGCGGGGTCAGCACAGATACGCAGTATTTT,CASSQSGVSTDTQYF
TRBD2,TRBJ2-3,few,TRBV20-1,TGCAGTGCTAGGCCCCCGGCAGCGGGGGGGCCCACAGATACGCAGTATTTT,CSARPPAAGGPTDTQYF
NA,TRBJ2-4,few,TRBV21-1,TGTGCCAGCAGCAAAGCTAGCCAGGAGTGCGAGGTATTGGCCAAAAACATTCAGTACTTC,CASSKASQECEVLAKNIQYF
NA,TRBJ2-1,many,TRBV12-3/TRBV12-4,TGTGCCAGCAGTTGGTCAGGGGTGCCCTCCTACAATGAGCAGTTCTTC,CASSWSGVPSYNEQFF
TRBD1,TRBJ1-6,many,TRBV20-1,TGCAGTGCGGGACAGCCGAATTCACCCCTCCACTTT,CSAGQPNSPLHF
NA,TRBJ1-2,many,TRBV29-1,TGCAGCGTTGAAGATAGGGACGGCGACTATGGCTACACCTTC,CSVEDRDGDYGYTF
NA,TRBJ2-1,many,TRBV7-9,TGTGCCAGCAGCAAAGAGCGAGAGCAGTTCTTC,CASSKEREQFF
NA,TRBJ2-7,few,TRBV12-3/TRBV12-4,TGTGCCAGCAGTTTGTCAGGGGAATACGCCGAGCAGTACTTC,CASSLSGEYAEQYF
TRBD1,TRBJ2-3,NA,TRBV24-1,TGTGCCACCGGGGGACAGGGGGGCACAGATACGCAGTATTTT,CATGGQGGTDTQYF
NA,TRBJ1-1,many,TRBV5-6,TGTGCCAGCAGCTCCCACGGCAGCACTGAAGCTTTCTTT,CASSSHGSTEAFF
NA,TRBJ2-1,NA,TRBV10-1,TGCGCCAGCATCGGGGGGCCGGGGGATGAGCAGTTCTTC,CASIGGPGDEQFF
NA,TRBJ2-7,NA,TRBV7-2,TGTGCCAGCAGTCGACAGGACTCCTACGAGCAGTACTTC,CASSRQDSYEQYF
TRBD1,TRBJ1-6,few,TRBV20-1,TGCAGTGACAACCGCAGGGGGTCACCCCTCCACTTT,CSDNRRGSPLHF
NA,TRBJ1-1,few,TRBV5-1,TGCGCCAGCACGTGGGGCACTGAAGCTTTCTTT,CASTWGTEAFF
NA,TRBJ2-3,NA,TRBV24-1,TGTGCCACCAGTGAACGGTTACCCACAGATACGCAGTATTTT,CATSERLPTDTQYF
TRBD1,TRBJ2-2,many,TRBV10-3,TGTGCCATCAGACCCGGGACAGGAAACACCGGGGAGCTGTTTTTT,CAIRPGTGNTGELFF
NA,TRBJ2-7,few,TRBV12-3/TRBV12-4,TGTGCCAGCAGACCGACAGAAGCCTACGAGCAGTACTTC,CASRPTEAYEQYF